This T cell receptor beta chain was identified during a study of control samples from healthy donors and cancer patients. The CDR3 is 13 amino acids. Trimming stripped 2 bases from V and 0 bases from J, with 4 bases between. Germline loops: CDR1 SGHTA, CDR2 FQGTGA. Produced via immunoSEQ multiplex PCR; TCRdb's table is partial and in-frame only. The table shows around 110,000 clones, with over 85% occurring only once. This receptor was taken from a man aged 25-40 years in good health. The specimen sequenced was blood. The chain carries TRBV7-3 and TRBJ1-2; no definite D call. The CDR3 here is CASSLGANYGYTF. CDR3 DNA: TGTGCCAGCAGCTTAGGCGCTAACTATGGCTACACCTTC. Drawing the rest from reference TRBV7-3 and TRBJ1-2, the complete variable domain is GAGVSQTPSNKVTEKGKYVELRCDPISGHTALYWYRQSLGQGPEFLIYFQGTGAADDSGLPNDRFFAVRPEGSVSTLKIQRTERGDSAVYLCASSLGANYGYTFGSGTRLTVV.